This TCR gamma chain was identified in a study of γδ T cells in repeated Plasmodium falciparum infection. Across the whole study: The natural-infection arm compared Malian children under seasonal malaria with matched Australian children. Malaria-naive adults were infected with P. falciparum NF54 four times over about 600 days.

TCRdb ran CATT on the multiplex PCR reads. The sample carries around 25,000 gamma-chain clones, about 3% recorded once. A remark on this clone: A read error is the likely source, as a far larger clone sits one nucleotide away. This same CDR3 is encoded by further DNA sequences in the sample.

This TCR came from a pool of human donors (malaria-infected and uninfected, not separated). Sequencing used gamma-delta T cells from blood.

This CDR3 reads CALWEPRGYYKKLF. CDR3 coding DNA: TGCGCCTTGTGGGAGCCCCGGGGATATTATAAGAAACTCTTT. The rearrangement joins TRGV9 to TRGJ1 or TRGJ2. The J gene, not given by TCRdb, was assigned here from a germline match of the nucleotide sequence. The CDR3 has 14 amino acids. Germline loops: CDR1 GITISATS, CDR2 ISYDGTV (reference sequence).